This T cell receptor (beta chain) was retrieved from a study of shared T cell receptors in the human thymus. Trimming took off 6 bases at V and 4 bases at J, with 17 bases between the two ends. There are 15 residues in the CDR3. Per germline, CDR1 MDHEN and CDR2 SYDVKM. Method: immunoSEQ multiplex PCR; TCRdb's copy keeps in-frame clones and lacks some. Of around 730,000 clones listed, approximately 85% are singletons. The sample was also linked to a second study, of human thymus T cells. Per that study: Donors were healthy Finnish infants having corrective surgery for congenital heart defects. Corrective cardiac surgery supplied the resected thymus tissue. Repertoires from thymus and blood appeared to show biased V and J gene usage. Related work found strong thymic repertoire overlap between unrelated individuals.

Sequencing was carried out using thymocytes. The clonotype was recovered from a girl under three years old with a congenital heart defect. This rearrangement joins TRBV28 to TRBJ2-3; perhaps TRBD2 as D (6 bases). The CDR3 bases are TGTGCCAGCAGGGTGCGGGGTGGTCATTCAGATACGCAGTATTTT. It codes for CASRVRGGHSDTQYF.